The clone carrying this T cell receptor (beta chain) occurred once. The data originate from a study of blood T cell repertoires in COVID-19. Study in general: The analysed material was cDNA or gDNA that came from T cells, B-cell-depleted T cells, or PBMCs.

In terms of age and location, participants ranged from roughly 18 to 90 years and lived in about two dozen US areas. Germline V CDR1 and CDR2: MDHEN, SYDVKM. This CDR3 is 16 amino acids long. V was pared by 5 bases and J by 5 bases, with 10 bases of the junction left unmatched. Original methodology: It was from reference gene primer amplification that nucleated cell counts were estimated. Assay used: immunoSEQ multiplex PCR; TCRdb lists only in-frame clones, some missing. That table gives V, J and clone size, and the DNA gave D and trimming. The sample holds hundreds of thousands of clones; around 85% are singletons and the top ten take approximately 6%.

The chain uses TRBV28 and TRBJ1-5; 9 bases line up with TRBD1. Sequences were obtained from PBMCs or T cells enriched from blood (not recorded which). The sequence came from a woman aged 35 to 49 who had recovered from COVID-19. CDR3 coding DNA: TGTGCCAGCAGTGAACCGGGACAGGGCCCTTATCAGCCCCAGCATTTT. Translating it yields CASSEPGQGPYQPQHF.